Listed here are 15 T cell receptor beta chains from one sample, sequenced in a study of PD-L1 blockade in urothelial cancer. Here immunoSEQ multiplex PCR was the method, and the copy in TCRdb shows in-frame clones only, minus some. The sample shows about 56,000 clones, 85% of them seen only once. Time point meaning: pretreatment peripheral blood. Sequenced material: PBMCs, taken around atezolizumab (anti-PD-L1) treatment. Receptors originate from a man between 65 and 85 years old with urothelial cancer.

This clone appeared a single time. One end of the junction varies from germline; a read error may be responsible. Other DNA sequences from this sample encode an identical CDR3 as well. The chain combines TRBV5-6 with TRBJ1-2, with TRBD1 matching 7 bases. CDR1 and CDR2 (germline): SGHDT, YYEEEE. There are 13 residues in the CDR3. CDR3 in DNA: TGCGCCAGCAGCTTCGGGACAGTCTATGGCTACACCTTC. Its protein is CASSFGTVYGYTF.

This chain joins TRBV5-1 and TRBJ1-1, with 7 bases aligning to TRBD1. Unmatched junction bases numbered 3, after V lost 4 bases and J lost 0 bases. The CDR3 is made up of 14 amino acids. Germline lookup yields CDR1 SGHRS and CDR2 YFSETQ. The DNA of the CDR3 is TGCGCCAGCAGCACGACAGGGATGAACACTGAAGCTTTCTTT. Translated, it gives CASSTTGMNTEAFF.

This chain links TRBV29-1 with TRBJ1-1, with 8 bases aligning to TRBD1. Looked up from germline, CDR1 is SQVTM and CDR2 is ANQGSEA. J lost 1 base, V lost 2 bases, and 3 bases had no gene match. The CDR3 length is 14 residues. CDR3 DNA: TGCAGCGTTGAAAAGGGGACAGGGAACACTGAAGCTTTCTTT. Translation: CSVEKGTGNTEAFF.

The chain uses TRBV4-1 and TRBJ1-4, with TRBD1 identical over 7 bases. The germline V gene has CDR1 MGHRA and CDR2 YSYEKL. V trimming: 0 bases; J trimming: 2 bases; junction bases outside the gene matches: 3. This CDR3 has 16 amino acids. In DNA, the CDR3 is TGCGCCAGCAGCCAAGATCCGACAGGGACTAATGAAAAACTGTTTTTT. Its protein product is CASSQDPTGTNEKLFF.

This chain joins TRBV19 and TRBJ1-1; D is unclear. This CDR3 has 15 residues. Trimming removed 10 bases from V and 0 bases from J, with 18 bases in between. CDR1 is LNHDA and CDR2 is SQIVND in the germline V gene (reference sequence). The CDR3 region is CATNLGGNMNTEAFF. DNA of the CDR3: TGTGCCACAAATCTCGGAGGGAACATGAACACTGAAGCTTTCTTT.

The genes are TRBV7-9 and TRBJ2-7; a weak D match, TRBD1 (6 bases). This CDR3 region has 14 residues. The ends were cut back, 5 bases at V and 5 bases at J, with 16 bases in the middle. Germline V gives CDR1 SEHNR, CDR2 FQNEAQ (reference sequence). CDR3 sequence (DNA): TGTGCCAGCAGCCACCCTCACAACAGGGACGAGCAGTACTTC. Residues: CASSHPHNRDEQYF.

V and J are TRBV5-4 and TRBJ2-1; 12 nucleotides align to TRBD2. The CDR3 has 15 amino acids. Losses at the gene ends were 2 bases for V and 4 bases for J; bases not matched to a gene: 1. CDR1 SGHNT and CDR2 YYREEE come from the germline V gene (reference sequence). CDR3 DNA sequence: TGTGCCAGCAGCTTCGGGACTAGCGGGTACAATGAGCAGTTCTTC. Translating it yields CASSFGTSGYNEQFF.

This clone is a singleton in its sample. This CDR3 is CATSSPGRATGELFF. The CDR3 DNA reads as TGTGCCACCAGCTCCCCCGGGAGGGCGACCGGGGAGCTGTTTTTT. J is TRBJ2-2 and V is TRBV15; 8 positions match TRBD2. CDR1 is LNHNV, CDR2 YYDKDF, per germline (reference sequence). The CDR3 length is 15 residues. V was pared by 5 bases and J by 5 bases, with 7 bases of the junction left unmatched.

This chain joins TRBV18 and TRBJ1-1, with 7 positions matching TRBD1. The V gene end was trimmed by 4 bases and the J gene end by 5 bases; junction bases not matched to a gene: 10. The CDR3 is made up of 15 amino acids. Per germline, CDR1 KGHSH and CDR2 LQKENI. CDR3 loop: CASSQDPQGSTEAFF. The CDR3 nucleotides read TGTGCCAGCTCACAAGACCCACAGGGGAGTACTGAAGCTTTCTTT. Full variable domain (outside the CDR3, taken from reference TRBV18 and TRBJ1-1): NAGVMQNPRHLVRRRGQEARLRCSPMKGHSHVYWYRQLPEEGLKFMVYLQKENIIDESGMPKERFSAEFPKEGPSILRIQQVVRGDSAAYFCASSQDPQGSTEAFFGQGTRLTVV.

The chain carries TRBV28 and TRBJ1-1, with a weak D call TRBD1 (5 bases). The germline V gene encodes CDR1 MDHEN and CDR2 SYDVKM. V was trimmed by 8 bases and J by 10 bases, leaving 23 bases between them. The CDR3 totals 14 residues. The CDR3 region has the DNA TGTGCCAGCCGTACCGGGACTCAGGGCCTGGGAGCTTTCTTT. It yields the protein CASRTGTQGLGAFF. The variable domain in full, completed from reference TRBV28 and TRBJ1-1, reads DVKVTQSSRYLVKRTGEKVFLECVQDMDHENMFWYRQDPGLGLRLIYFSYDVKMKEKGDIPEGYSVSREKKERFSLILESASTNQTSMYLCASRTGTQGLGAFFGQGTRLTVV.

The chain employs TRBV27 and TRBJ2-1; D is perhaps TRBD1 (5 bases). CDR3 length: 13 residues. Germline V gene lookup returns CDR1 MNHEY and CDR2 SMNVEV (reference sequence). Trimming pared 8 bases from V and 2 bases from J, leaving 10 bases between. CDR3 protein: CASGASPYNEQFF. In nucleotides, the CDR3 is TGTGCCAGCGGGGCTTCCCCCTACAATGAGCAGTTCTTC.

The V call is TRBV21-1, the J call TRBJ1-4; the table's D call, TRBD1, was not checked against the DNA. TRBV21-1 is given as a pseudogene. The CDR3 spans 16 residues. The CDR3 region is CASSKARGTGNEKLFF. CDR3 in DNA: TGTGCCAGCAGCAAAGCTCGCGGGACAGGTAATGAAAAACTGTTTTTT.

The chain employs TRBV2 and TRBJ1-4; 7 bases agree with TRBD1. The CDR3 totals 15 residues. V was pared by 7 bases and J by 1 base, with 6 bases of the junction left unmatched. CDR1 is SNHLY and CDR2 is FYNNEI in the germline V gene. The CDR3, as DNA: TGTGCCAGCAAGAGACAGGGCGGAACTAATGAAAAACTGTTTTTT. Protein product: CASKRQGGTNEKLFF.

The chain employs TRBV6-1 and TRBJ2-3; possibly TRBD1 for D (5 bases). The CDR3 sequence is 17 residues long. The germline gives CDR1 MNHNS, CDR2 SASEGT. V dropped 1 base and J dropped 4 bases, with 18 bases sitting between them. The CDR3 loop is CASSEGVGPNPADTQYF. CDR3 nucleotides: TGTGCCAGCAGTGAAGGAGTGGGGCCAAACCCCGCAGATACGCAGTATTTT.

The chain has TRBV29-1 and TRBJ2-1; no clear D gene. The CDR3 covers 15 residues. Trimming pared 7 bases from V and 0 bases from J, leaving 16 bases between. Per the germline V gene, CDR1 is SQVTM and CDR2 is ANQGSEA. The CDR3 protein is CSADPLNSSYNEQFF. In DNA, the CDR3 is TGCAGCGCCGACCCCCTAAACAGCTCCTACAATGAGCAGTTCTTC.